This TCR beta chain was sequenced in a study of OX40 agonist ivuxolimab in advanced cancers. On the study more broadly: Prior checkpoint blockade (anti-PD-1, anti-PD-L1 or anti-CTLA-4) was permitted; around 40% had it.

The protocol was immunoSEQ multiplex PCR, while the TCRdb copy is restricted to in-frame clones and leaves out a portion. The sample includes approximately 75,000 clones, roughly three quarters of them seen just once. The V segment lost 5 bases and the J segment 5 bases; nucleotides outside the gene matches: 7. This CDR3 region has 15 residues. The germline V gene encodes CDR1 SEHNR and CDR2 FQNEAQ (reference sequence). As for this clone: Its antigen is not known.

Points from the study as a whole: Doses of 0.1 to 3.0 mg/kg were accompanied by clonal expansion of CD4+ and CD8+ blood T cells by week 6.

The sequences come from CD4+ or CD8+ T cells sorted from blood, collected in a trial of the OX40 agonist ivuxolimab. V is TRBV7-9 and J is TRBJ2-2; 8 bases align to TRBD1. The source of this sequence is an adult with an advanced solid tumor such as melanoma, head and neck, liver or kidney cancer. The CDR3 sequence is CASSPGQGWTGELFF. The CDR3 DNA reads TGTGCCAGCAGCCCCGGACAGGGTTGGACCGGGGAGCTGTTTTTT.